These T cell receptor beta chains were read from a single sample in a study of cytomegalovirus exposure and HLA in healthy donors. Profiled with immunoSEQ multiplex PCR; TCRdb holds only in-frame clones, not every one. The repertoire holds roughly 120,000 clones, with around 67% as singletons. Sequenced input: PBMCs. All receptors derive from a man aged 55 to 70 in good health and CMV-seropositive. Both conserved end residues are part of each CDR3. Fields, in order: clone size, V gene, J gene, D gene, CDR3 protein, CDR3 DNA. The D gene is left open where the match is weak. Expanded clones are given a class, and other clones once, few, many or no size at all.

size: -; V: TRBV5-8; J: TRBJ1-1; D: -; CDR3: CASSLRGRGRTEAFF; DNA: TGTGCCAGCAGCTTGCGGGGGCGCGGGAGGACTGAAGCTTTCTTT
size: -; V: TRBV30; J: TRBJ1-5; D: -; CDR3: CAWSVQLNQPQHF; DNA: TGTGCCTGGAGTGTGCAGTTAAATCAGCCCCAGCATTTT
size: few; V: TRBV18; J: TRBJ1-1; D: TRBD1; CDR3: CASSLSTGGLAEAFF; DNA: TGTGCCAGCTCACTGTCGACAGGGGGCTTGGCTGAAGCTTTCTTT
size: -; V: TRBV2; J: TRBJ1-2; D: -; CDR3: CASHNRGYGYTF; DNA: TGTGCCAGCCATAACCGGGGCTATGGCTACACCTTC
size: -; V: TRBV9; J: TRBJ1-1; D: -; CDR3: CASSVSENTEAFF; DNA: TGTGCCAGCAGCGTATCAGAGAACACTGAAGCTTTCTTT
size: -; V: TRBV9; J: TRBJ1-6; D: -; CDR3: CASSVSPSSDSPLHF; DNA: TGTGCCAGCAGCGTGTCACCGTCCTCGGATTCACCCCTCCACTTT
size: -; V: TRBV4-1; J: TRBJ1-4; D: -; CDR3: CASSPKTQNNEKLFF; DNA: TGCGCCAGCAGCCCGAAAACACAGAATAATGAAAAACTGTTTTTT
size: -; V: TRBV19; J: TRBJ2-4; D: -; CDR3: CASSPAKNIQYF; DNA: TGTGCCAGTAGCCCTGCCAAAAACATTCAGTACTTC
size: -; V: TRBV28; J: TRBJ2-3; D: TRBD2; CDR3: CASSEGTSGVFRTDTQYF; DNA: TGTGCCAGCAGTGAAGGGACTAGCGGGGTGTTCAGAACAGATACGCAGTATTTT
size: once; V: TRBV4-1; J: TRBJ2-2; D: TRBD2; CDR3: CASSQDPSGGTGELFF; DNA: TGCGCCAGCAGCCAAGATCCATCGGGGGGCACCGGGGAGCTGTTTTTT
size: few; V: TRBV7-9; J: TRBJ2-7; D: -; CDR3: CASSFSSFYEQYF; DNA: TGTGCCAGCAGCTTCTCCTCTTTCTACGAGCAGTACTTC
size: -; V: TRBV30; J: TRBJ2-7; D: -; CDR3: CAWGGASYEQYF; DNA: TGTGCCTGGGGCGGGGCCTCCTACGAGCAGTACTTC
size: -; V: TRBV6-5; J: TRBJ1-4; D: -; CDR3: CASSSPSGERGEKLFF; DNA: TGTGCCAGCAGTTCCCCCTCAGGTGAACGGGGTGAAAAACTGTTTTTT
size: -; V: TRBV9; J: TRBJ2-5; D: -; CDR3: CASSVGPDQETQYF; DNA: TGTGCCAGCAGCGTAGGGCCAGACCAAGAGACCCAGTACTTC
size: once; V: TRBV15; J: TRBJ1-1; D: -; CDR3: CATSRAFQGPEAFF; DNA: TGTGCCACCAGCAGAGCCTTTCAGGGCCCTGAAGCTTTCTTT
size: few; V: TRBV9; J: TRBJ2-7; D: TRBD2; CDR3: CASSVTSGGGEQYF; DNA: TGTGCCAGCAGCGTCACTAGCGGGGGGGGCGAGCAGTACTTC
size: -; V: TRBV19; J: TRBJ1-2; D: -; CDR3: CASSIYRVESNYGYTF; DNA: TGTGCCAGTAGTATCTACAGGGTGGAAAGCAACTATGGCTACACCTTC
size: -; V: TRBV11-2; J: TRBJ2-7; D: -; CDR3: CASSPRAAGQQYF; DNA: TGTGCCAGCAGCCCCCGAGCCGCTGGGCAGCAGTACTTC
size: few; V: TRBV4-1; J: TRBJ1-1; D: -; CDR3: CASSQAGFGDTEAFF; DNA: TGCGCCAGCAGCCAAGCCGGTTTCGGGGACACTGAAGCTTTCTTT
size: -; V: TRBV7-2; J: TRBJ2-1; D: -; CDR3: CASSLGDSNEQFF; DNA: TGTGCCAGCAGCTTAGGGGACTCCAATGAGCAGTTCTTC
size: few; V: TRBV6-1; J: TRBJ1-4; D: TRBD1; CDR3: CASSRTGPNEKLFF; DNA: TGTGCCAGCAGCCGGACAGGCCCAAATGAAAAACTGTTTTTT
size: -; V: TRBV2; J: TRBJ2-3; D: -; CDR3: CASKATVQDTQYF; DNA: TGTGCCAGCAAGGCGACAGTTCAAGATACGCAGTATTTT
size: -; V: TRBV30; J: TRBJ2-7; D: -; CDR3: CAWDPGVGEQYF; DNA: TGTGCCTGGGACCCAGGGGTGGGGGAGCAGTACTTC
size: few; V: TRBV19; J: TRBJ2-5; D: -; CDR3: CASSTYGSETQYF; DNA: TGTGCCAGTAGTACCTACGGTTCAGAGACCCAGTACTTC
size: once; V: TRBV6-6; J: TRBJ1-2; D: -; CDR3: CASSYITGFHGYTF; DNA: TGTGCCAGCAGTTACATAACAGGTTTTCATGGCTACACCTTC
size: -; V: TRBV5-8; J: TRBJ1-1; D: -; CDR3: CASRTGQTSPEAFF; DNA: TGTGCCAGCAGAACAGGGCAGACCAGCCCTGAAGCTTTCTTT
size: -; V: TRBV18; J: TRBJ2-7; D: -; CDR3: CASSLRDSPSYEQYF; DNA: TGTGCCAGCTCACTCCGGGACTCTCCCTCCTACGAGCAGTACTTC
size: once; V: TRBV5-1; J: TRBJ1-4; D: -; CDR3: CASRSGMGEKLFF; DNA: TGCGCCAGCCGATCAGGGATGGGGGAAAAACTGTTTTTT
size: -; V: TRBV7-6; J: TRBJ1-4; D: -; CDR3: CASSLEWGRTAEKLFF; DNA: TGTGCCAGCAGCTTAGAATGGGGCCGAACCGCCGAAAAACTGTTTTTT